This entry lists 9 T cell receptor beta chains sequenced from one sample in a study of T cells in Graves' hyperthyroidism and ophthalmopathy. There were TCR beta CDR3 regions amplified from RNA transcripts. Initially, a first-round RT-PCR of the TCR CDR3 employed the HTBI primer set. Each CDR3 protein is one row after TCRdb ran MiXCR on the multiplex PCR reads. This table has around 250,000 distinct CDR3 sequences, approximately 14% appearing once. The sequenced material came from blood. The receptors originated from a middle-aged woman with Graves' hyperthyroidism that later progressed to Graves' ophthalmopathy.

There are a few counts of this clonotype. The V and J genes are TRBV20-1 and TRBJ2-1; 12 bases are shared with TRBD2. The germline V gene encodes CDR1 DFQATT and CDR2 SNEGSKA (reference sequence). The V segment lost 1 base and the J segment 6 bases; nucleotides outside the gene matches: 7. There are 16 residues in the CDR3. CDR3 DNA sequence: TGCAGTGCTAGAGGCTCGACTAGCGGGAGCTTCAATGAGCAGTTCTTC. Its protein is CSARGSTSGSFNEQFF.

The chain combines TRBV2 with TRBJ2-7, with TRBD1 matching 9 bases. J lost 6 bases, V lost 5 bases, and 2 bases had no gene match. CDR1 and CDR2 from the germline V gene are SNHLY and FYNNEI. The CDR3 has 12 residues. CDR3 sequence reads: CASSLDRGEQYF. In DNA form, the CDR3 reads TGTGCCAGCAGTCTGGACAGGGGCGAGCAGTACTTC.

This clonotype was counted at least ten times. The chain recombines TRBV7-9 with TRBJ2-5; a possible D gene is TRBD2 (6 bases). CDR3 length equals 15 residues. Germline V gene lookup returns CDR1 SEHNR and CDR2 FQNEAQ (reference sequence). The V and J ends lost 5 bases and 5 bases respectively, with 18 bases between them. The CDR3 loop is CASSPAALRGETQYF. The CDR3 DNA sequence: TGTGCCAGCAGCCCCGCCGCACTACGGGGGGAGACCCAGTACTTC.

There are many counts of this clonotype. The J gene is TRBJ2-3, the V gene TRBV20-1; 7 bases are shared with TRBD2. Germline V lookup: CDR1 DFQATT, CDR2 SNEGSKA (reference sequence). The CDR3 spans 15 residues. Trimming removed 5 bases from V and 1 base from J; junction bases left unmatched: 9. Here the CDR3 reads CSAQGAGDRTDTQYF. The CDR3 DNA is TGCAGTGCTCAGGGCGCGGGAGATCGCACAGATACGCAGTATTTT.

This clonotype was seen repeatedly, ten times or more. The V and J genes are TRBV2 and TRBJ1-5; D is ambiguous. Per germline, CDR1 SNHLY and CDR2 FYNNEI. The CDR3 runs to 15 residues. V lost 5 bases and J 2 bases, leaving 13 bases between the germline ends. CDR3 DNA sequence: TGTGCCAGCAGTTCCGGCGAAATAGGCAATCAGCCCCAGCATTTT. This encodes CASSSGEIGNQPQHF.

In this sample, this clonotype turned up many times. The chain couples TRBV6-1 to TRBJ1-6; perhaps TRBD1 as D (6 bases). With 6 bases removed from V and 7 bases from J, the gap between germline ends came to 13 bases. This CDR3 has 14 amino acids. The germline gives CDR1 MNHNS, CDR2 SASEGT. CDR3 amino acids: CASRTGHRNSPLHF. The CDR3 DNA follows: TGTGCCAGCAGGACGGGACACCGAAATTCACCCCTCCACTTT.

In its sample, this clonotype was seen once. V and J are TRBV28 and TRBJ2-7, with 10 bases that match TRBD2. Germline lookup yields CDR1 MDHEN and CDR2 SYDVKM. The CDR3 contains 19 residues. Germline trimming cut 3 bases from V and 4 bases from J; bases unmatched to any gene: 18. The CDR3 loop reads CASSFTGASGRSVWYEQYF. Written as DNA, the CDR3 is TGTGCCAGCAGTTTTACAGGGGCTAGCGGGAGATCTGTGTGGTACGAGCAGTACTTC.

The table lists this clonotype with a few counts. The rearrangement joins TRBV6-1 to TRBJ1-2; D remains ambiguous. This CDR3 region has 17 residues. The V end lost 1 base, the J end lost 5 bases, and 20 bases lay between the germline ends. The germline V gene has CDR1 MNHNS and CDR2 SASEGT. DNA for the CDR3: TGTGCCAGCAGTGAAGTAGCGATCACCAGGCGAATTTATGGCTACACCTTC. Amino acid sequence: CASSEVAITRRIYGYTF.

In this sample, this clonotype turned up many times. This chain links TRBV7-2 with TRBJ1-1; D unresolved. Germline values: CDR1 SGHTA, CDR2 FQGNSA. The CDR3 is 15 residues long. V lost 1 base and J lost 1, with 10 bases in between. As DNA, the CDR3 is TGTGCCAGCAGCTTAGATTATGTACGGAACACTGAAGCTTTCTTT. Encoded protein: CASSLDYVRNTEAFF.